This T cell receptor (beta chain) was documented in a study of OX40 agonist ivuxolimab in advanced cancers. The CDR3 is 13 amino acids. Germline V gives CDR1 MNHNS, CDR2 SASEGT. Repertoires were generated with immunoSEQ multiplex PCR, while TCRdb's copy carries only in-frame clones and drops some. The data contain roughly 25,000 clones, less than 90% of them singletons. This TCR came from an adult with an advanced solid tumor such as melanoma, head and neck, liver or kidney cancer. V gene TRBV6-1 combines with J gene TRBJ2-5; 8 nucleotides agree with TRBD2. The assigned J gene may be wrong: the sequence end matches TRBJ2-7 better. The sequenced sample was CD4+ or CD8+ T cells sorted from blood, obtained in a trial of the OX40 agonist ivuxolimab. In DNA form, the CDR3 reads TGTGCCAGCAGTCCAACGGGAGGGTACGAGCAGTACTTC. Translating it yields CASSPTGGYEQYF.